Below are 27 T cell receptor beta chains sequenced from a single sample in a study of high-grade serous ovarian cancer treatment subgroups (dated by TCRdb to the early 2020s). Library prep was done by the immunoSEQ multiplex PCR assay. This immuneACCESS table, as held by TCRdb, lists in-frame sequences with V and J called but not all clones. Of the missing ones, under half trace to an unresolved V gene in checked studies; the others have no known cause. Present in this sample are some 33,000 clones, around three quarters of which were seen just once. Together, the top ten hold 3.1% of the sample. Tumor samples were collected prior to definitive surgery or chemotherapy. The source material was tumor tissue. These receptor sequences come from a human donor with high-grade serous ovarian cancer.

J is TRBJ2-7 and V is TRBV10-2; perhaps D is TRBD1 or TRBD2 (6 bases each). The germline V and J ends were trimmed by 6 bases and 7 bases, with 10 bases remaining between them. Germline CDR1 is WSHSY and CDR2 is SAAADI. The CDR3 covers 11 residues. DNA of the CDR3: TGCGCCAGCAGAGAAGGGGGGGAGCAGTACTTC. It is translated as CASREGGEQYF.

This clone was observed a few times. This same CDR3 is encoded by further DNA sequences in the sample. This chain uses TRBV7-3 with TRBJ1-5; tentative D call: TRBD1 (6 bases). CDR1 is SGHTA, CDR2 FQGTGA, per germline. The CDR3 extends over 13 amino acids. V was pared by 5 bases and J by 4 bases, with 9 bases between. The CDR3 reads CASSLDRNQPQHF. In DNA form, the CDR3 reads TGTGCCAGCAGCCTCGACAGGAATCAGCCCCAGCATTTT.

The rearrangement links TRBV7-2 to TRBJ2-5; TRBD2 agrees at 7 bases. The germline CDR1 and CDR2 sequences are SGHTA and FQGNSA. The trim removed 2 bases at V and 3 bases at J, leaving 12 bases unmatched. The CDR3 has 17 residues. CDR3 coding DNA: TGTGCCAGCAGCTTACGGGGTGCGGGAGTGTGGGAAGAGACCCAGTACTTC. Translation gives CASSLRGAGVWEETQYF. The whole variable domain, filled in from reference TRBV7-2 and TRBJ2-5, reads GAGVSQSPSNKVTEKGKDVELRCDPISGHTALYWYRQSLGQGLEFLIYFQGNSAPDKSGLPSDRFSAERTGGSVSTLTIQRTQQEDSAVYLCASSLRGAGVWEETQYFGPGTRLLVL.

The rearrangement links TRBV9 to TRBJ2-3; D uncertain. V was pared by 0 bases and J by 6 bases, with 5 bases between. Germline values: CDR1 SGDLS, CDR2 YYNGEE. This CDR3 is 12 amino acids long. In nucleotides, the CDR3 is TGTGCCAGCAGCGTAGCTACGGATACGCAGTATTTT. It codes for CASSVATDTQYF.

As DNA, the CDR3 is TGTGCCAGCACCCTCTCACAGGGGCAGACCTACGAGCAGTACTTC. Its protein is CASTLSQGQTYEQYF. The rearrangement links TRBV11-2 to TRBJ2-7; 7 bases are a match to TRBD1. V gave up 7 bases and J gave up 2 bases; unmatched junction bases: 11. The CDR3 runs to 15 residues. Germline-derived CDR1 and CDR2 are SGHAT and FQNNGV.

The chain employs TRBV4-2 and TRBJ2-7, with 12 nucleotides matching TRBD2. This CDR3 is built from 20 residues. CDR1 LGHNA and CDR2 YNFKEQ come from the germline V gene. After removal of 0 bases from V and 3 bases from J, the junction contained 15 bases not matched to a gene. CDR3 protein: CASSQEWGRRLAGADYEQYF. The CDR3 nucleotides are TGTGCCAGCAGCCAAGAATGGGGACGGAGACTAGCGGGAGCCGACTACGAGCAGTACTTC.

The V and J genes are TRBV5-1 and TRBJ2-7; perhaps D is TRBD1 or TRBD2 (5 bases each). Germline V CDR1 and CDR2: SGHRS, YFSETQ. The CDR3 length is 14 residues. V lost 3 bases to trimming and J lost 2 bases, with 12 bases between them. CDR3 nucleotides: TGCGCCAGCAGCTGGGACCCGGAAACCTACGAGCAGTACTTC. It codes for CASSWDPETYEQYF.

The V and J genes are TRBV4-1 and TRBJ2-7, with D hard to call. Trimming shortened V by 0 bases and J by 0 bases, and 9 bases separated the two germline ends. This CDR3 spans 15 amino acids. From germline, CDR1 is MGHRA and CDR2 YSYEKL. The CDR3 region is CASSQERVVSYEQYF. In DNA, the CDR3 is TGCGCCAGCAGCCAAGAACGGGTCGTCTCCTACGAGCAGTACTTC.

The rearrangement uses TRBV11-3 and TRBJ2-1, with D maybe TRBD2 (6 bases). Trimming pared 1 base from V and 3 bases from J, leaving 13 bases between. This CDR3 contains 16 residues. Germline V lookup: CDR1 SGHNT, CDR2 YENEEA. CDR3 sequence (DNA): TGTGCCAGCAGCTTAGGGGCGGACTATCTCTACAATGAGCAGTTCTTC. This gives the protein CASSLGADYLYNEQFF.

This clone was detected only a few times. This sequence joins TRBV7-2 and TRBJ1-5; D gene unclear. CDR3 size: 15 residues. V lost 10 bases to trimming and J lost 7 bases, with 23 bases between them. Per the germline V gene, CDR1 is SGHTA and CDR2 is FQGNSA. The CDR3 sequence: CATPATPPVGQPQHF. In DNA form, the CDR3 reads TGTGCCACCCCAGCTACCCCGCCCGTAGGGCAGCCCCAGCATTTT.

This clone is medium-sized by share. The same CDR3 arises from other DNA sequences in this sample as well. Written as DNA, the CDR3 is TGTGCCAGCAGTTTGGGGCGGAACACCGGGGAGCTGTTTTTT. It specifies CASSLGRNTGELFF. The V and J genes are TRBV27 and TRBJ2-2, with D perhaps matching TRBD1 (5 bases). CDR3 length equals 14 residues. CDR1 MNHEY and CDR2 SMNVEV come from the germline V gene (reference sequence). Trimming cost V 3 bases and J 1 base, with 6 bases left between them.

This chain uses TRBV7-3 with TRBJ1-1, with 7 bases fitting TRBD1. The CDR3 extends over 13 amino acids. After removal of 3 bases from V and 4 bases from J, the junction contained 2 bases not matched to a gene. Germline V CDR1 and CDR2: SGHTA, FQGTGA. The CDR3 DNA is TGTGCCAGCAGCTTGTCAGGGGGCACTGAAGCTTTCTTT. Its protein product is CASSLSGGTEAFF.

The genes are TRBV25-1 and TRBJ1-2, with D unresolved. The V gene's germline CDR1 is MGHDK and CDR2 SYGVNS. CDR3 length: 14 amino acids. V lost 3 bases, J lost 6 bases, and 14 bases lay in between. CDR3 sequence reads: CASSDPRRRNGYTF. The DNA for the CDR3 is TGTGCCAGCAGTGACCCCCGGCGGAGAAATGGCTACACCTTC.

This sequence joins TRBV6-1 and TRBJ1-2; TRBD1 agrees at 7 bases. The CDR3 loop spans 14 amino acids. CDR1 MNHNS and CDR2 SASEGT come from the germline V gene. With V trimmed by 4 bases and J by 4 bases, 6 bases remained unmatched. CDR3 DNA: TGTGCCAGCAGTGGGGGAGGGGGCGGCTATGGCTACACCTTC. Translated, it gives CASSGGGGGYGYTF.

The genes are TRBV30 and TRBJ2-5; D may be TRBD1 or TRBD2 (6 bases each). V dropped 3 bases and J dropped 6 bases, with 11 bases sitting between them. The CDR3 is 12 residues long. CDR1 and CDR2 (germline): GTSNPN, SVGIG (reference sequence). As DNA, the CDR3 is TGTGCCTGGAGGGGGGGCGGAAAGACCCAGTACTTC. This codes for CAWRGGGKTQYF.

The V gene is TRBV6-5, the J gene TRBJ2-3, with D possibly matching TRBD1 (5 bases). The V and J ends lost 6 bases and 6 bases respectively, with 19 bases between them. The CDR3 covers 15 residues. Per the germline V gene, CDR1 is MNHEY and CDR2 is SVGAGI. The CDR3 is CASSPYSQGGDTQYF. CDR3 nucleotide sequence: TGTGCCAGCAGCCCTTACAGCCAGGGCGGTGATACGCAGTATTTT.

The rearrangement joins TRBV7-3 to TRBJ2-5, with D perhaps matching TRBD2 (5 bases). This CDR3 has 15 residues. Trimming shortened V by 6 bases and J by 4 bases, and 18 bases separated the two germline ends. Germline CDR1 SGHTA, CDR2 FQGTGA. CDR3 sequence reads: CASSLEPGRVETQYF. The CDR3 bases are TGTGCCAGCAGTTTAGAGCCGGGAAGGGTAGAGACCCAGTACTTC.

The chain is built from TRBV27 and TRBJ2-7, with TRBD2 identical over 13 bases. The CDR3 runs 18 residues. Looked up from germline, CDR1 is MNHEY and CDR2 is SMNVEV (reference sequence). J gave up 0 bases and V 0 bases, and 5 bases lay outside the gene matches. The CDR3 protein is CASSLSKWTSGSSYEQYF. CDR3 coding DNA: TGTGCCAGCAGTTTATCGAAGTGGACTAGCGGGAGCTCCTACGAGCAGTACTTC.

This sequence joins TRBV7-8 and TRBJ2-2, with 10 bases aligning to TRBD2. Germline loops: CDR1 SGHVS, CDR2 FQNEAQ. V lost 4 bases, J lost 2 bases, and 4 bases stayed unmatched. The CDR3 loop spans 16 amino acids. CDR3: CASSSPSGSNTGELFF. CDR3 sequence (DNA): TGTGCCAGCAGCTCACCTAGCGGGAGTAACACCGGGGAGCTGTTTTTT.

This clone was counted a few times. The rearrangement links TRBV28 to TRBJ1-1; D is undetermined. The V end lost 5 bases, the J end lost 4 bases, and 11 bases lay between the germline ends. Germline assignment: CDR1 MDHEN and CDR2 SYDVKM. This CDR3 spans 13 amino acids. CDR3 nucleotide sequence: TGTGCCAGCAGTCCCTGGGGTGTCACTGAAGCTTTCTTT. Its protein product is CASSPWGVTEAFF.

In its sample, this clone was seen once. The gene calls are TRBV9 and TRBJ2-3, with 7 bases identical to TRBD2. The CDR3 sequence is 14 residues long. Losses at the gene ends were 10 bases for V and 0 bases for J; bases not matched to a gene: 8. The germline V gene encodes CDR1 SGDLS and CDR2 YYNGEE. The CDR3 loop is CASQGRASTDTQYF. CDR3 DNA sequence: TGTGCCTCCCAAGGGAGGGCTAGCACAGATACGCAGTATTTT.

V usage is TRBV6-6 and J usage is TRBJ1-5; D remains ambiguous. The germline CDR1 and CDR2 sequences are MNHNY and SVGAGI (reference sequence). V lost 4 bases and J 0 bases, leaving 13 bases between the germline ends. This CDR3 region has 16 residues. In nucleotides, the CDR3 is TGTGCCAGCAGTTCCCCGAGCGTGCATAGCAATCAGCCCCAGCATTTT. Its translation is CASSSPSVHSNQPQHF.

The chain has TRBV4-3 and TRBJ2-4, with D uncertain. Germline CDR1 reads LGHNA; CDR2 reads YSLEER. This CDR3 contains 14 residues. Trimming left V 4 bases short and J 5 bases short, with 12 bases between. The CDR3 nucleotides read TGCGCCAGCAGCCCCAGCCGTGGAGAAAACATTCAGTACTTC. Protein: CASSPSRGENIQYF.

CDR3 nucleotides: TGTGCCAGCAGCCCCTTGGAGGAACCACACAATGAGCAGTTCTTC. Residues: CASSPLEEPHNEQFF. The chain carries TRBV21-1 and TRBJ2-1; the tabulated D call, TRBD2, remains unverified against the DNA. TRBV21-1 is a recognized pseudogene. The CDR3 runs to 15 residues.

V usage is TRBV5-1 and J usage is TRBJ2-1, with TRBD1 identical over 8 bases. CDR3 length: 15 residues. V trimming: 2 bases; J trimming: 3 bases; junction bases outside the gene matches: 4. The V gene's germline CDR1 is SGHRS and CDR2 YFSETQ. CDR3 residues: CASSLQGDSYNEQFF. The CDR3 region has the DNA TGCGCCAGCAGCTTACAGGGGGATAGCTACAATGAGCAGTTCTTC.

This chain joins TRBV4-2 and TRBJ1-6; 11 nucleotides line up with TRBD1. Trimming took 0 bases from V and 7 from J; bases not matched to a gene: 5. CDR3 size: 17 residues. The germline gives CDR1 LGHNA, CDR2 YNFKEQ. CDR3 amino acids: CASSQDRRTGGNSPLHF. The CDR3 bases are TGTGCCAGCAGCCAAGATAGGCGGACAGGGGGCAATTCACCCCTCCACTTT.

V gene TRBV6-6 combines with J gene TRBJ2-3, with no clear D. The V gene lost 6 bases and the J gene lost 5 bases, with 9 bases spanning the gap. The germline V gene has CDR1 MNHNY and CDR2 SVGAGI (reference sequence). The CDR3 spans 12 residues. The CDR3 nucleotides read TGTGCCAGCAGCCCCAACGGAGATACGCAGTATTTT. Protein product: CASSPNGDTQYF.